This entry lists 30 T cell receptor beta chains sequenced from one sample in a study of blood T cell repertoires in COVID-19. Repertoires were generated with immunoSEQ multiplex PCR, while TCRdb's copy carries only in-frame clones and drops some. The table shows over 350,000 clones, with around 89% occurring only once. The specimen was PBMCs or T cells enriched from blood (not recorded which). The receptors stem from a woman between 18 and 29 years old who had recovered from COVID-19.

In its sample, this clone was seen once. The CDR3 nucleotides are TGTGCCAGCAGCCAATCCCGGGGAGGGGATACGCAGTATTTT. It yields the protein CASSQSRGGDTQYF. The chain couples TRBV11-2 to TRBJ2-3; 7 nucleotides align to TRBD2. The CDR3 has 14 residues. The J segment lost 6 bases and the V segment lost 5 bases, leaving 8 bases of the junction unmatched. Looked up from germline, CDR1 is SGHAT and CDR2 is FQNNGV.

The genes are TRBV19 and TRBJ1-2; D is ambiguous. Per germline, CDR1 LNHDA and CDR2 SQIVND (reference sequence). Deletions cut 3 bases from V and 0 bases from J, with 11 bases between. This CDR3 comprises 15 residues. The CDR3 sequence: CASSITNGANYGYTF. CDR3 bases: TGTGCCAGTAGTATTACGAACGGGGCTAACTATGGCTACACCTTC.

The V gene is TRBV7-3, the J gene TRBJ1-1; D gene unclear. Trimming shortened V by 5 bases and J by 1 base, and 8 bases separated the two germline ends. The CDR3 loop spans 13 amino acids. The germline CDR1 and CDR2 sequences are SGHTA and FQGTGA. This chain's CDR3 is CASSPQQNTEAFF. The CDR3, as DNA: TGTGCCAGCAGCCCCCAACAGAACACTGAAGCTTTCTTT.

V and J are TRBV27 and TRBJ2-2; D might be TRBD1 (5 bases). There are 14 residues in the CDR3. Germline CDR1 MNHEY, CDR2 SMNVEV (reference sequence). Trimming shortened V by 2 bases and J by 8 bases, and 12 bases separated the two germline ends. DNA of the CDR3: TGTGCCAGCAGTTTAAGGGTCGCAGGGGGGGAGCTGTTTTTT. Its protein is CASSLRVAGGELFF.

This clone was recorded only once. V is TRBV6-5 and J is TRBJ1-2; D may be TRBD1 (5 bases). V was clipped by 0 bases and J by 5 bases, with 10 bases between them. Germline CDR1 MNHEY, CDR2 SVGAGI. The CDR3 has 14 amino acids. CDR3 in amino acids: CASSYSAGLYGYTF. Here the CDR3 DNA reads TGTGCCAGCAGTTACTCGGCAGGGCTTTATGGCTACACCTTC.

This rearrangement joins TRBV11-2 to TRBJ1-1; 8 nucleotides agree with TRBD1. CDR1 and CDR2 from the germline V gene are SGHAT and FQNNGV. The CDR3 totals 14 residues. V trimming: 7 bases; J trimming: 3 bases; junction bases outside the gene matches: 7. CDR3 sequence reads: CASKQTGVHTEAFF. For the CDR3, the DNA is TGTGCCAGCAAACAGACAGGGGTTCACACTGAAGCTTTCTTT.

V and J are TRBV11-2 and TRBJ1-6, with D unresolved. Germline V gene sequence: CDR1 SGHAT, CDR2 FQNNGV. V was trimmed by 3 bases and J by 5 bases, leaving 11 bases between them. The CDR3 consists of 15 residues. The CDR3 here is CASSFLQSNNSPLHF. Here the CDR3 DNA reads TGTGCCAGCAGCTTCTTACAGTCCAATAATTCACCCCTCCACTTT. Supplemented by reference TRBV11-2 and TRBJ1-6, the full variable domain reads EAGVAQSPRYKIIEKRQSVAFWCNPISGHATLYWYQQILGQGPKLLIQFQNNGVVDDSQLPKDRFSAERLKGVDSTLKIQPAKLEDSAVYLCASSFLQSNNSPLHFGNGTRLTVT.

The chain joins TRBV2 to TRBJ1-4, with 7 bases that match TRBD1. Losses at the gene ends were 6 bases for V and 5 bases for J; bases not matched to a gene: 3. Germline CDR1 is SNHLY and CDR2 is FYNNEI. CDR3 length: 13 residues. The CDR3 loop is CASSQTGNEKLFF. The CDR3 DNA reads as TGTGCCAGCAGCCAGACAGGGAATGAAAAACTGTTTTTT.

CDR3 DNA: TGTGCCAGCAGTGAACCGGGACAGGGAAGCTCCTATAATTCACCCCTCCACTTT. Residues: CASSEPGQGSSYNSPLHF. The chain links TRBV2 to TRBJ1-6, with 9 bases lining up with TRBD1. The CDR3 runs to 18 residues. The V gene's germline CDR1 is SNHLY and CDR2 FYNNEI. V gave up 2 bases and J gave up 0 bases; unmatched junction bases: 5. The entire variable domain, with the rest obtained from reference TRBV2 and TRBJ1-6, is as follows: EPEVTQTPSHQVTQMGQEVILRCVPISNHLYFYWYRQILGQKVEFLVSFYNNEISEKSEIFDDQFSVERPDGSNFTLKIRSTKLEDSAMYFCASSEPGQGSSYNSPLHFGNGTRLTVT.

The chain links TRBV7-9 to TRBJ2-4; 8 bases are a match to TRBD2. CDR3 size: 13 residues. Trimming at V came to 5 bases and at J to 7 bases, leaving 4 bases not matched to a gene. Germline V gene data show CDR1 as SEHNR and CDR2 as FQNEAQ (reference sequence). CDR3 sequence: CASSPTGGNIQYF. The CDR3 DNA sequence: TGTGCCAGCAGCCCCACGGGGGGGAACATTCAGTACTTC.

The chain has TRBV5-8 and TRBJ2-7, with D possibly TRBD2 on 6 matching bases. Germline V lookup: CDR1 SGHTS, CDR2 YDEGEE. V gave up 5 bases and J gave up 2 bases, with 14 bases separating them. CDR3 length: 14 amino acids. The CDR3 protein is CASSLRGYPYEQYF. The CDR3 DNA reads as TGTGCCAGCAGTCTCCGGGGGTACCCCTACGAGCAGTACTTC.

V and J are TRBV6-5 and TRBJ1-3; possible D gene TRBD1, 5 bases. Trimming shortened V by 4 bases and J by 2 bases, and 12 bases separated the two germline ends. The CDR3 runs to 15 residues. Per germline, CDR1 MNHEY and CDR2 SVGAGI. CDR3 bases: TGTGCCAGCAGTTTACTCCTAGGGGCTGGAAACACCATATATTTT. Translated: CASSLLLGAGNTIYF.

This CDR3 is CASSYSGGETRDGYTF. CDR3 coding DNA: TGTGCCAGCAGTTACAGTGGGGGGGAAACACGGGATGGCTACACCTTC. The chain combines TRBV6-5 with TRBJ1-2; weak D call: TRBD1 (5 bases). The CDR3 spans 16 residues. In germline, CDR1 is MNHEY, CDR2 SVGAGI. Trimming removed 2 bases at V and 6 bases at J, with 19 bases between.

This clone was observed once. This chain uses TRBV6-1 with TRBJ1-1, with no clear D. Trimming removed 3 bases from V and 6 bases from J, with 5 bases in between. CDR3 length: 11 amino acids. CDR1 and CDR2 from the germline V gene are MNHNS and SASEGT. The CDR3, as DNA: TGTGCCAGCAGTGATCGTCCTGAAGCTTTCTTT. This codes for CASSDRPEAFF.

The chain links TRBV21-1 to TRBJ1-3; TRBD1 reflects the table's D call only, with no check against the DNA. TRBV21-1 is tagged as a pseudogene. The CDR3 totals 14 residues. CDR3 amino acids: CATGQGNTGNTIYF. The DNA for the CDR3 is TGTGCCACGGGACAGGGTAACACTGGAAACACCATATATTTT.

The V gene is TRBV19, the J gene TRBJ2-7; perhaps TRBD1 as D (6 bases). This CDR3 is 15 amino acids long. Germline values: CDR1 LNHDA, CDR2 SQIVND (reference sequence). With 2 bases removed from V and 3 bases from J, the gap between germline ends came to 14 bases. CDR3 sequence: CASSINGAGDYEQYF. The DNA of the CDR3 is TGTGCCAGTAGTATAAACGGGGCAGGGGACTACGAGCAGTACTTC.

The gene calls are TRBV27 and TRBJ1-1, with TRBD1 matching 9 bases. J lost 0 bases, V lost 5 bases, and 22 bases had no gene match. This CDR3 is 21 amino acids long. Looked up from germline, CDR1 is MNHEY and CDR2 is SMNVEV (reference sequence). The CDR3 DNA reads as TGTGCCAGCAGTCCTATCCCAAAAACGGGACAGGGTGGGGGAATGAACACTGAAGCTTTCTTT. This encodes CASSPIPKTGQGGGMNTEAFF.

This chain uses TRBV6-5 with TRBJ1-4; a possible D gene is TRBD1 (6 bases). The germline V gene encodes CDR1 MNHEY and CDR2 SVGAGI. CDR3 length: 16 amino acids. V was cut by 0 bases and J by 6 bases, with 14 bases left in between. CDR3 amino acids: CASSYSIHPGDEKLFF. CDR3 nucleotides: TGTGCCAGCAGTTACTCGATACACCCAGGGGATGAAAAACTGTTTTTT.

The rearrangement links TRBV6-2 or TRBV6-3 to TRBJ1-1; 8 nucleotides agree with TRBD1. Trimming cost V 6 bases and J 6 bases; bases outside gene matches: 15. The CDR3 covers 16 residues. Germline-derived CDR1 and CDR2 are MNHEY and SVGEGT. CDR3 residues: CASSNLIRQGLPEAFF. The CDR3 nucleotides read TGTGCCAGCAGCAATCTGATAAGACAGGGGTTGCCTGAAGCTTTCTTT.

This clone was seen once. The V and J genes are TRBV12-3 or TRBV12-4 and TRBJ2-1; D is perhaps TRBD2 (6 bases). Trimming took 6 bases from V and 6 from J, leaving 12 bases between them. The CDR3 sequence is 13 residues long. The CDR3: CASSRGGPNEQFF. The CDR3 DNA follows: TGTGCCAGCAGCCGCGGAGGGCCCAATGAGCAGTTCTTC.

The chain has TRBV5-1 and TRBJ1-4, with TRBD1 identical over 9 bases. V gave up 0 bases and J gave up 12 bases; unmatched junction bases: 9. The germline V gene encodes CDR1 SGHRS and CDR2 YFSETQ. CDR3 length: 15 amino acids. The CDR3 nucleotides read TGCGCCAGCAGCTTGGACGGACAGGGGAGCTCGGAACTGTTTTTT. Amino acid sequence: CASSLDGQGSSELFF.

V is TRBV2 and J is TRBJ1-2; D remains unclear. This CDR3 region has 14 residues. Germline V CDR1 and CDR2: SNHLY, FYNNEI. Trimming stripped 7 bases from V and 0 bases from J, with 12 bases between. The CDR3 reads CASTGEETNYGYTF. The CDR3 bases are TGTGCCAGCACCGGTGAGGAAACTAACTATGGCTACACCTTC.

The chain recombines TRBV5-8 with TRBJ1-1; no clear D. The V and J ends lost 5 bases and 8 bases respectively, with 10 bases between them. The germline V gene encodes CDR1 SGHTS and CDR2 YDEGEE. The CDR3 spans 11 residues. The CDR3 here is CASSYSIEAFF. Here the CDR3 DNA reads TGTGCCAGCAGTTACTCTATAGAAGCTTTCTTT.

The CDR3 nucleotides read TGTGCCAGCAGCCCCGGACAGAACTATGGCTACACCTTC. It codes for CASSPGQNYGYTF. J is TRBJ1-2 and V is TRBV14, with D maybe TRBD1 (6 bases). This CDR3 contains 13 residues. V was shortened by 4 bases and J by 2 bases, with 8 bases between the two germline ends. CDR1 is SGHDN, CDR2 FVKESK, per germline.

V and J are TRBV10-2 and TRBJ2-3; D is possibly TRBD2 (7 bases). The germline V and J ends were trimmed by 0 bases and 3 bases, with 13 bases remaining between them. CDR3 size: 16 residues. Germline V CDR1 and CDR2: WSHSY, SAAADI. This CDR3 is CASSESRGGATDTQYF. The DNA for the CDR3 is TGCGCCAGCAGTGAGTCAAGGGGGGGCGCAACAGATACGCAGTATTTT.

This chain joins TRBV4-1 and TRBJ2-7, with D tentatively TRBD2 (6 bases). The CDR3 runs to 14 residues. The germline CDR1 and CDR2 sequences are MGHRA and YSYEKL. Trimming took 5 bases from V and 5 from J, leaving 16 bases between them. The CDR3 sequence is CASSSGQGSDEQYF. The CDR3, as DNA: TGCGCCAGCAGCAGCGGGCAGGGATCGGACGAGCAGTACTTC.

CDR3: CASPKSPTGWATDYGYTF. CDR3 nucleotide sequence: TGTGCCAGTCCTAAAAGCCCCACAGGATGGGCGACAGACTATGGCTACACCTTC. The rearrangement uses TRBV5-3 and TRBJ1-2, with a weak D call TRBD1 (5 bases). TRBV5-3 counts as an open reading frame of uncertain function. The CDR3 consists of 18 residues. V was trimmed by 8 bases and J by 3 bases, leaving 29 bases between them.

DNA for the CDR3: TGCAGTGCTAGTCCACAGGGGCTTGCCCTGAATCAGCCCCAGCATTTT. As protein: CSASPQGLALNQPQHF. V and J are TRBV20-1 and TRBJ1-5; TRBD1 matches 7 bases. The CDR3 extends over 16 amino acids. Unmatched junction bases numbered 12, after V lost 3 bases and J lost 4 bases. The V gene's germline CDR1 is DFQATT and CDR2 SNEGSKA (reference sequence).

J is TRBJ1-1 and V is TRBV2; D remains ambiguous. CDR1 SNHLY and CDR2 FYNNEI come from the germline V gene. V lost 7 bases to trimming and J lost 2 bases, with 14 bases between them. The CDR3 is made up of 14 amino acids. The DNA for the CDR3 is TGTGCCAGCAAGGGAATTGGGAGCAACACTGAAGCTTTCTTT. It is translated as CASKGIGSNTEAFF.

The chain carries TRBV7-9 and TRBJ1-4; D might be TRBD1 (5 bases). Per germline, CDR1 SEHNR and CDR2 FQNEAQ (reference sequence). The CDR3 runs 20 residues. Trimming left V 8 bases short and J 2 bases short, with 30 bases between. CDR3 coding DNA: TGTGCCAGCTCCATTTCTCTTGGCCGGGGGGTTCTGAGGACTAATGAAAAACTGTTTTTT. It yields the protein CASSISLGRGVLRTNEKLFF.